The clone carrying this T cell receptor beta chain appeared once. The data were obtained in a study of shared clonotypes between healthy human individuals. Sequenced by immunoSEQ multiplex PCR; TCRdb stores in-frame clones only, minus some. In the table there are 2 million to 2.5 million clones, over 85% of which are singletons. The clonotype originates from a man aged 18 to 30 in good health. Some clones in this sample may be carry-over from other donors' samples. What was sequenced was naive CD4+ T cells from PBMCs. The subset was: CD45RA+ positively selected.

CDR3 nucleotide sequence: TGTGCCAGCAGTTCTCCGGGACAGGTGGGAAAGACCCAGTACTTC. This codes for CASSSPGQVGKTQYF. The J gene is TRBJ2-5, the V gene TRBV28; 8 nucleotides line up with TRBD1. Germline V gene lookup returns CDR1 MDHEN and CDR2 SYDVKM. V lost 4 bases and J lost 6; bases outside the gene matches: 10. This CDR3 has 15 amino acids. Full variable domain (missing parts from reference TRBV28 and TRBJ2-5): DVKVTQSSRYLVKRTGEKVFLECVQDMDHENMFWYRQDPGLGLRLIYFSYDVKMKEKGDIPEGYSVSREKKERFSLILESASTNQTSMYLCASSSPGQVGKTQYFGPGTRLLVL.